These 11 T cell receptor beta chains were sequenced from one sample in a study of blood T cell repertoires in COVID-19. TCRdb's copy holds only in-frame clones and misses some; the assay was immunoSEQ multiplex PCR. The sample yields 130,000 or so clones, about 86% seen once. Material for sequencing was peripheral blood. These receptor sequences come from a woman between 55 and 75 years old with acute or convalescent COVID-19.

The V call is TRBV5-6, the J call TRBJ2-7; 7 bases fit TRBD2. CDR1 and CDR2 from the germline V gene are SGHDT and YYEEEE. The trim removed 0 bases at V and 4 bases at J, leaving 4 bases unmatched. CDR3 size: 14 residues. The CDR3 here is CASSLGRGRYEQYF. Written as DNA, the CDR3 is TGTGCCAGCAGCTTGGGGCGGGGGAGGTACGAGCAGTACTTC. Drawing the rest from reference TRBV5-6 and TRBJ2-7, the complete variable domain is DAGVTQSPTHLIKTRGQQVTLRCSPKSGHDTVSWYQQALGQGPQFIFQYYEEEERQRGNFPDRFSGHQFPNYSSELNVNALLLGDSALYLCASSLGRGRYEQYFGPGTRLTVT.

The chain links TRBV6-1 to TRBJ1-3; D is unclear. Looked up from germline, CDR1 is MNHNS and CDR2 is SASEGT. The CDR3 is made up of 15 amino acids. V lost 1 base and J 7 bases, leaving 14 bases between the germline ends. CDR3 amino acids: CASSEERGIGNTIYF. DNA for the CDR3: TGTGCCAGCAGTGAAGAACGGGGAATCGGGAACACCATATATTTT.

The V call is TRBV6-5, the J call TRBJ1-3; 8 bases fit TRBD1. Germline assignment: CDR1 MNHEY and CDR2 SVGAGI. The CDR3 runs 14 residues. V gave up 6 bases and J gave up 2 bases; unmatched junction bases: 3. For the CDR3, the DNA is TGTGCCAGCAGGCCGACAGGGGCTGGAAACACCATATATTTT. It translates to CASRPTGAGNTIYF.

J is TRBJ1-1 and V is TRBV5-1; 7 nucleotides agree with TRBD1. CDR1 is SGHRS and CDR2 is YFSETQ in the germline V gene. The V gene end was trimmed by 1 base and the J gene end by 13 bases; junction bases not matched to a gene: 7. CDR3 length: 12 amino acids. This CDR3 reads CASSLSDREVFF. The CDR3 nucleotides are TGCGCCAGCAGCTTGAGTGACAGGGAGGTTTTCTTT. The whole variable domain, filled in from reference TRBV5-1 and TRBJ1-1, reads KAGVTQTPRYLIKTRGQQVTLSCSPISGHRSVSWYQQTPGQGLQFLFEYFSETQRNKGNFPGRFSGRQFSNSRSEMNVSTLELGDSALYLCASSLSDREVFFGQGTRLTVV.

V and J are TRBV7-2 and TRBJ1-1; tentatively, D is TRBD1 (5 bases). The CDR3 spans 12 residues. The ends were cut back, 5 bases at V and 11 bases at J, with 15 bases in the middle. Germline CDR1 SGHTA, CDR2 FQGNSA. The CDR3 sequence: CASSLGEGGAFF. The CDR3 DNA sequence: TGTGCCAGCAGCCTAGGGGAGGGCGGTGCTTTCTTT.

The rearrangement joins TRBV4-3 to TRBJ1-1, with D possibly matching TRBD1 (5 bases). From germline, CDR1 is LGHNA and CDR2 YSLEER. The V and J ends lost 2 bases and 5 bases respectively, with 12 bases between them. The CDR3 is made up of 14 amino acids. This CDR3 reads CASSQSAQGTEAFF. In nucleotides, the CDR3 is TGCGCCAGCAGCCAATCAGCCCAGGGAACTGAAGCTTTCTTT.

V and J are TRBV10-3 and TRBJ1-2; 7 bases fit TRBD1. The V gene end was trimmed by 3 bases and the J gene end by 7 bases; junction bases not matched to a gene: 5. The CDR3 has 13 amino acids. CDR1 and CDR2 from the germline V gene are ENHRY and SYGVKD. In DNA form, the CDR3 reads TGTGCCATCAGTGACACGACAGGGTCTGGCTACACCTTC. It encodes CAISDTTGSGYTF.

The rearrangement uses TRBV7-2 and TRBJ1-2; 8 bases map to TRBD1. There are 14 residues in the CDR3. Per the germline V gene, CDR1 is SGHTA and CDR2 is FQGNSA. After removal of 1 base from V and 9 bases from J, the junction contained 7 bases not matched to a gene. CDR3 sequence: CASSLVRGQERYTF. CDR3 DNA sequence: TGTGCCAGCAGCTTAGTCAGGGGACAGGAGCGCTACACCTTC.

The rearrangement uses TRBV11-1 and TRBJ2-7, with TRBD1 identical over 7 bases. V trimming: 5 bases; J trimming: 4 bases; junction bases outside the gene matches: 5. This CDR3 region has 13 residues. Germline CDR1 SGHAT, CDR2 FQDESV (reference sequence). The DNA of the CDR3 is TGTGCCAGCAGCAAGAACAGGGGATACGAGCAGTACTTC. Residues: CASSKNRGYEQYF. Full variable domain (missing parts from reference TRBV11-1 and TRBJ2-7): EAEVAQSPRYKITEKSQAVAFWCDPISGHATLYWYRQILGQGPELLVQFQDESVVDDSQLPKDRFSAERLKGVDSTLKIQPAELGDSAMYLCASSKNRGYEQYFGPGTRLTVT.

The CDR3 bases are TGTGCCAGCAGCTTAGTGACAGGGGGCGGCACTGAAGCTTTCTTT. Translated, it gives CASSLVTGGGTEAFF. The rearrangement uses TRBV7-9 and TRBJ1-1, with 10 bases aligning to TRBD1. The CDR3 covers 15 residues. The germline V gene encodes CDR1 SEHNR and CDR2 FQNEAQ (reference sequence). Trimming at V came to 1 base and at J to 4 bases, leaving 3 bases not matched to a gene.

The V gene is TRBV24-1, the J gene TRBJ2-7; no reliable D call. The CDR3 totals 13 residues. CDR1 is KGHDR and CDR2 is SFDVKD in the germline V gene. Between the trimmed V and J ends, which lost 3 bases and 3 bases, there was a span of 8 bases. CDR3: CATSDPRGYEQYF. The CDR3 DNA is TGTGCCACCAGTGATCCCCGAGGCTACGAGCAGTACTTC.